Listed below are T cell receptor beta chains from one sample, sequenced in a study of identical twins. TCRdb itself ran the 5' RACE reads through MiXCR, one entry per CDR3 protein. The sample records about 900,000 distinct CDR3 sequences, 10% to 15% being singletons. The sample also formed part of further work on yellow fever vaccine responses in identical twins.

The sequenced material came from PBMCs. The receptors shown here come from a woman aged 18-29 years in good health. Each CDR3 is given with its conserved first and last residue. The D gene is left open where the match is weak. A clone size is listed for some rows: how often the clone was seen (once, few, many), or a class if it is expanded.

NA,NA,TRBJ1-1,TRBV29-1,CSGGQGGNTEAFF,TGCAGCGGAGGGCAGGGAGGTAACACTGAAGCTTTCTTT
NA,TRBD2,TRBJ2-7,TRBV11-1,CASSPSPRGGTTSSYEQYF,TGTGCCAGCAGCCCGTCCCCGCGGGGTGGTACGACTAGCTCATACGAGCAGTACTTC
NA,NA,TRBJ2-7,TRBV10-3,CAISESWEQYF,TGTGCCATCAGTGAGTCGTGGGAGCAGTACTTC
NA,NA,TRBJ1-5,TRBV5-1,CASSPDGQYSNQPQHF,TGCGCCAGCAGTCCGGACGGACAATATAGCAATCAGCCCCAGCATTTT
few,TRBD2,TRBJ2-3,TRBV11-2,CASSFRPGLAGGTDTQYF,TGTGCCAGCAGCTTCAGACCCGGACTAGCGGGAGGCACAGATACGCAGTATTTT
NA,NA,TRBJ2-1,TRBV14,CASSQVQRTSSYNEQFF,TGTGCCAGCAGCCAAGTTCAGCGGACCAGCTCCTACAATGAGCAGTTCTTC
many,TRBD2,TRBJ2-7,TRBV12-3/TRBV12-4,CASSLGAGGTYEQYF,TGTGCCAGCAGTTTAGGGGCGGGAGGCACCTACGAGCAGTACTTC
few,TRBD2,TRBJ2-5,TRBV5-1,CASSKELAVQEPQYF,TGCGCCAGCAGCAAGGAACTAGCGGTCCAAGAGCCCCAGTACTTC
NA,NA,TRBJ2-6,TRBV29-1,CSVGGGRISGANVLTF,TGCAGCGTTGGCGGAGGACGGATCTCTGGGGCCAACGTCCTGACTTTC
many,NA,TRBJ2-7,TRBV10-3,CAISESLTEWDLWEQYF,TGTGCCATCAGTGAATCCTTGACGGAGTGGGACCTCTGGGAGCAGTACTTC
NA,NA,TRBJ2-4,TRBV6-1,CASSDRVNIQYF,TGTGCCAGCAGTGATCGGGTAAACATTCAGTACTTC
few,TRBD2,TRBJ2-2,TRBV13,CASSLRLAGVITGELFF,TGTGCCAGCAGCTTACGGCTAGCGGGAGTTATCACCGGGGAGCTGTTTTTT
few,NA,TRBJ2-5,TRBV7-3,CASSLTGIGVETQYF,TGTGCCAGCAGCTTAACCGGGATAGGGGTAGAGACCCAGTACTTC
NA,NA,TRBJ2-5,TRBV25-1,CASSDAYGLRWETQYF,TGTGCCAGCAGTGATGCATACGGGCTCAGGTGGGAGACCCAGTACTTC
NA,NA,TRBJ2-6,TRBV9,CASSPARRGLLPGANVLTF,TGTGCCAGCAGCCCCGCCCGGAGGGGGCTTCTTCCTGGGGCCAACGTCCTGACTTTC
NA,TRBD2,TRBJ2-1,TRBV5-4,CASSSGTSVLSYNEQFF,TGTGCCAGCAGCAGCGGGACTAGCGTTCTCTCCTACAATGAGCAGTTCTTC
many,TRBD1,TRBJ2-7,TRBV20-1,CSAWDRGSYEQYF,TGCAGTGCCTGGGACAGGGGCTCCTACGAGCAGTACTTC
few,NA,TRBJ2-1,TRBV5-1,CASSFLGSNEQFF,TGCGCCAGCAGCTTTCTGGGGTCTAATGAGCAGTTCTTC
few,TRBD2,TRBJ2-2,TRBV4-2,CASSQDRPRGSTGELFF,TGTGCCAGCAGCCAAGATCGCCCTCGCGGGAGTACCGGGGAGCTGTTTTTT
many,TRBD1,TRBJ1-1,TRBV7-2,CASSLEGTVNTEAFF,TGTGCCAGCAGCTTAGAGGGGACAGTTAACACTGAAGCTTTCTTT
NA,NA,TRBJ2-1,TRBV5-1,CASSLGDPHAMRFF,TGCGCCAGCAGCTTGGGTGACCCCCATGCGATGCGGTTCTTC
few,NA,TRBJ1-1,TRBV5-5,CASSFWGGTEAFF,TGTGCCAGCAGCTTTTGGGGCGGGACTGAAGCTTTCTTT
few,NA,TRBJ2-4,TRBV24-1,CATGHSSVAKNIQYF,TGTGCCACCGGGCACTCGTCCGTAGCCAAAAACATTCAGTACTTC
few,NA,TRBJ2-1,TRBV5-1,CASRLVYNEQFF,TGCGCCAGCAGGCTAGTCTACAATGAGCAGTTCTTC
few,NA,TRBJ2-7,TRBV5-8,CASSLGVTGDKNEQYF,TGTGCCAGCAGCTTGGGAGTAACGGGTGATAAGAACGAGCAGTACTTC
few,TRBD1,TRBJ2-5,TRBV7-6,CASSLGAGQVQETQYF,TGTGCCAGCAGCTTAGGGGCCGGACAGGTCCAAGAGACCCAGTACTTC